Listed below are T cell receptor beta chains from one sample, sequenced in a study of shared clonotypes between healthy human individuals. Assay: immunoSEQ multiplex PCR; the TCRdb copy retains only in-frame clones and omits some. The sample holds around 180,000 clones; about 93% are singletons and the top ten take 0.067%. Material: naive CD4+ T cells sorted from blood. These receptors were taken from a woman under 40 in good health. Each CDR3 is given without its conserved first and last residue. Size is stated for part of the rows, as once, few or many counts, or as a class when the clone is expanded.

V,size,CDR3
TRBV4-1,NA,ASSPSVSYNEQF
TRBV29-1,few,SVGGAEQY
TRBV29-1,NA,SVQSGGTEAF
TRBV6-5,NA,ASSYAGQGNTEAF
TRBV6-1,NA,ASVRDRQLYEQY
TRBV6-5,NA,ASSWRRADGYT
TRBV15,NA,ATSSPPGQGSYEQY
TRBV6-1,NA,ASSELDVRAHEQY
TRBV5-1,NA,ASSLRQTNYGYT
TRBV11-2,NA,ASSLVRKAYEQY
TRBV28,NA,ASSLLVSSYEQY
TRBV5-1,NA,ASSLPGTGVVGYT
TRBV5-1,NA,ASSLLREPTDTQY
TRBV20-1,NA,SATNTEAF
TRBV10-2,NA,ASIKDGPGELF
TRBV4-2,once,ASSLDRTQSSGNTIY
TRBV11-1,NA,ASSPSTDQPQH
TRBV18,NA,ASSPPSGEQY
TRBV27,NA,ASRRRGRDNEQF
TRBV7-8,NA,ASSLTSGRRETQY
TRBV11-1,NA,ASSFITGGSYEQY
TRBV10-3,once,AISEGGLRAGELF
TRBV6-4,once,ASTRPSGHFGETQY
TRBV29-1,NA,SAPYREGYT
TRBV27,few,ASSSRPYSYEQY
TRBV20-1,NA,SANGANVLT
TRBV11-2,NA,ASSLPGQMNTEAF
TRBV4-1,NA,ASSQVFVRRQPQH
TRBV28,NA,ASSFQSLPKETQY
TRBV30,NA,AWTSGVNEKLF
TRBV11-2,NA,ASGQSSGNTIY
TRBV28,NA,ASSFFQGANDEQY
TRBV19,NA,ASSIGRQETQY
TRBV29-1,NA,SVDRGYTETQY
TRBV28,NA,ASSLSGPGGGSEKLF